This is a list of T cell receptor beta chains from one sample in a study of tumor and adjacent non-tumor tissue in lung cancer. TCRdb passed the multiplex PCR reads through MiXCR, listing each CDR3 protein once. The table records 75,000 to 95,000 distinct CDR3 sequences, 55% to 80% of them present only once. The sequenced material came from lung tumor tissue. The source is a woman in her 40s with non-small cell lung cancer. Each CDR3 is given with its conserved first and last residue. D genes are given only for firm matches. Clone size, where shown, is once, few, many, or a class for clones that have expanded.

V gene,J gene,D gene,clone size,CDR3 DNA,CDR3 protein
TRBV7-3,TRBJ2-1,-,-,TGTGCCAGCAGCTGGGCCACGACTGGTAACAATGGGCAGTTCTTC,CASSWATTGNNGQFF
TRBV29-1,TRBJ2-1,-,-,TGCAGCATGCAACCAGGCCAGTCAGAGCAGTTTTTC,CSMQPGQSEQFF
TRBV28,TRBJ2-7,TRBD1,-,TGTGCCACCAGAGAACAGGGGGTCTACGAGCAGTACTTC,CATREQGVYEQYF
TRBV5-5,TRBJ2-1,TRBD2,-,TGTGCCAACAGCTTTAATAGCGGGAGTTCCAATGAGCAGTTCTTC,CANSFNSGSSNEQFF
TRBV7-9,TRBJ2-7,-,once,TGTGCCACCAGCTTATCTTCAGGGTACTACGAGCAGTACTTC,CATSLSSGYYEQYF
TRBV6-6,TRBJ1-1,-,-,TGTGCCAGCGGTTACGCCCAGTCGGAGGGAACTGAAGCTTTCTTT,CASGYAQSEGTEAFF
TRBV6-2/TRBV6-3,TRBJ2-6,TRBD1,-,TGTGGCAGCACGACGGACAGGGAGGCCGGGGCCAACGTCCTGACTTTC,CGSTTDREAGANVLTF
TRBV4-1,TRBJ2-5,-,-,TGCACCAGCAGCCAAGTACGTAGGTGGGAGACCCAGTACTTC,CTSSQVRRWETQYF
TRBV7-9,TRBJ2-5,TRBD2,once,TGTGCCAGCAGCCGGAAACTAGCGGGCCAAGAGACCGAGCACTTC,CASSRKLAGQETEHF
TRBV5-1,TRBJ2-7,-,-,TGCGCCAGCAGCGCCGGACAGAGCTCCTACGAGCAGTACTTC,CASSAGQSSYEQYF
TRBV5-6,TRBJ1-3,-,-,TGTGCCAGCAGCTTAGGACAGCCTGGAAACACCTTATATTTT,CASSLGQPGNTLYF
TRBV29-1,TRBJ2-1,-,-,TGCAGCGTTGAAGACCCTCAGAGCAACAATGAGCAGCTCTTC,CSVEDPQSNNEQLF
TRBV29-1,TRBJ2-2,-,few,TGCAGCGTTGGTCGGCATGGAAGCACCGGGGAGCTGTTTTTT,CSVGRHGSTGELFF
TRBV6-1,TRBJ1-6,-,-,TGTGCCAGCAGGGAGGGGGTAAGAATAGATTCACCCCTCCACTTT,CASREGVRIDSPLHF
TRBV11-3,TRBJ2-1,-,-,TGTGTCAGCAGCTCCCGCCCCAGGGAATACAATGAGCAGTTCTTC,CVSSSRPREYNEQFF
TRBV4-1,TRBJ1-4,-,-,TGCGCCAGCAGGCAAGATCTTGCCAGGGAACTTGGAAAACTGTTTTTT,CASRQDLARELGKLFF
TRBV4-2,TRBJ2-2,TRBD2,many,TGTGCCAGCAGCCATCCGGGACTAGCGGGGGGGAACACCGGGGAGCTGTTTTTT,CASSHPGLAGGNTGELFF
TRBV4-1,TRBJ2-7,-,-,TGCGCCAACAGCCAAGGTGCTAGAACCTACGAGCAGTACTTC,CANSQGARTYEQYF
TRBV11-2,TRBJ2-3,-,-,TGTGCCAGTAGCCCTCTAAGCGCGACAGATACACAGTATTTT,CASSPLSATDTQYF
TRBV29-1,TRBJ1-4,-,many,TGCAGCGTGGGAGAATGGGGGGAAAAACTGTTTTTT,CSVGEWGEKLFF